These 15 T cell receptor beta chains came from one sample sequenced in a study of blood T cell repertoires in COVID-19. The assay was immunoSEQ multiplex PCR, and TCRdb's table has in-frame clones only and misses some. The sample has 62,000 or so clones, roughly 85% seen once. Sample: peripheral blood. Receptors originate from a human donor in a cohort sampled during active COVID-19.

This CDR3 reads CASDRALGQPQHF. The CDR3 bases are TGTGCCAGTGACAGGGCTCTCGGTCAGCCCCAGCATTTT. The genes are TRBV19 and TRBJ1-5; 7 nucleotides agree with TRBD1. The CDR3 spans 13 residues. V trimming: 8 bases; J trimming: 6 bases; junction bases outside the gene matches: 7. Germline V gene lookup returns CDR1 LNHDA and CDR2 SQIVND (reference sequence).

V gene TRBV5-8 combines with J gene TRBJ2-5, with a tentative D call TRBD2 (5 bases). Germline CDR1 is SGHTS and CDR2 is YDEGEE. The CDR3 has 14 amino acids. Trimming stripped 0 bases from V and 5 bases from J, with 11 bases between. CDR3 coding DNA: TGTGCCAGCAGCTTGGAGGCGGGCTTGGAGACCCAGTACTTC. Translation gives CASSLEAGLETQYF.

This chain links TRBV2 with TRBJ2-2, with TRBD1 matching over 10 bases. Germline CDR1 reads SNHLY; CDR2 reads FYNNEI. V dropped 5 bases and J dropped 6; count of bases not matched to a gene: 6. CDR3 length equals 15 residues. The CDR3 region is CASSPGQGRAGELFF. CDR3 DNA: TGTGCCAGCAGTCCGGGACAGGGGAGGGCCGGGGAGCTGTTTTTT.

The table lists this clone with a count of one. The genes are TRBV2 and TRBJ1-5, with TRBD1 matching over 11 bases. V shed 6 bases, J shed 6 bases, and the junction held 4 bases outside the gene matches. Germline CDR1 and CDR2: SNHLY and FYNNEI. CDR3 length: 14 residues. CDR3 in DNA: TGTGCCAGCAGCCGGGACAGGGGGAGTCAGCCCCAGCATTTT. This translates into CASSRDRGSQPQHF.

The CDR3 spells CASSLVKAGSLTEQYF. DNA for the CDR3: TGCGCCAGCAGCTTGGTAAAGGCAGGGTCCCTTACTGAGCAGTACTTC. The rearrangement joins TRBV5-1 to TRBJ2-7, with TRBD1 as a possible D gene (5 bases). Trimming removed 0 bases at V and 7 bases at J, with 20 bases between. Germline V gives CDR1 SGHRS, CDR2 YFSETQ. CDR3 size: 16 residues.

The chain links TRBV5-6 to TRBJ2-7; weak D call: TRBD2 (5 bases). Trimming cost V 3 bases and J 7 bases, with 11 bases left between them. The CDR3 has 12 amino acids. Germline lookup yields CDR1 SGHDT and CDR2 YYEEEE. CDR3 protein: CASSSGRTEQYF. Written as DNA, the CDR3 is TGTGCCAGCAGCTCCGGACGGACTGAGCAGTACTTC.

The chain uses TRBV7-2 and TRBJ1-3; 8 positions agree with TRBD1. The V and J ends lost 7 bases and 2 bases, in that order; junction bases with no gene match: 10. Germline V gene data show CDR1 as SGHTA and CDR2 as FQGNSA. The CDR3 covers 16 residues. The CDR3: CASNAQDRVPGNTIYF. The CDR3 DNA follows: TGTGCCAGCAACGCCCAGGACAGGGTCCCTGGAAACACCATATATTTT.

This chain joins TRBV10-3 and TRBJ1-2; 10 bases are a match to TRBD1. V gave up 6 bases and J gave up 2 bases; unmatched junction bases: 9. The germline V gene has CDR1 ENHRY and CDR2 SYGVKD. The CDR3 totals 16 residues. CDR3 amino acids: CAISGQGGLINYGYTF. The CDR3, as DNA: TGTGCCATCAGCGGACAGGGGGGCCTGATCAACTATGGCTACACCTTC.

This rearrangement joins TRBV6-5 to TRBJ2-7, with TRBD1 as a possible D gene (6 bases). CDR1 is MNHEY, CDR2 SVGAGI, per germline. V was cut by 6 bases and J by 2 bases, with 14 bases left in between. This CDR3 contains 14 residues. CDR3 bases: TGTGCCAGCAGAGAGGACAGCCCCCCCTACGAGCAGTACTTC. Encoded protein: CASREDSPPYEQYF.

This sequence joins TRBV6-5 and TRBJ2-7; unclear D gene. CDR3 size: 13 residues. Trimming took 6 bases from V and 0 from J, leaving 9 bases between them. In germline, CDR1 is MNHEY, CDR2 SVGAGI. As DNA, the CDR3 is TGTGCCAGCAGCCAGGCCCTCTCCTACGAGCAGTACTTC. This gives the protein CASSQALSYEQYF.

As DNA, the CDR3 is TGCGCCAGCAGCTTGGTGCTAGCGGCAGATACGCAGTATTTT. This encodes CASSLVLAADTQYF. V gene TRBV5-1 combines with J gene TRBJ2-3; 7 bases match TRBD2. Germline V lookup: CDR1 SGHRS, CDR2 YFSETQ. The J segment lost 4 bases and the V segment lost 0 bases, leaving 2 bases of the junction unmatched. The CDR3 runs to 14 residues.

V usage is TRBV6-2 or TRBV6-3 and J usage is TRBJ2-2; 12 positions match TRBD2. Germline V gene lookup returns CDR1 MNHEY and CDR2 SVGEGT. Trimming took 2 bases from V and 4 from J; bases not matched to a gene: 5. CDR3 size: 17 residues. Here the CDR3 reads CASSYASGRAFTGELFF. The CDR3 coding sequence is TGTGCCAGCAGTTACGCTAGCGGGAGGGCCTTCACCGGGGAGCTGTTTTTT.

The rearrangement joins TRBV6-6 to TRBJ1-6; D perhaps matches TRBD1 (5 bases). The CDR3 sequence is 13 residues long. V was pared by 5 bases and J by 6 bases, with 8 bases between. CDR1 and CDR2 from the germline V gene are MNHNY and SVGAGI (reference sequence). Written as DNA, the CDR3 is TGTGCCAGCAGTAGCGGGGGTAATTCACCCCTCCACTTT. As protein: CASSSGGNSPLHF.

The chain couples TRBV4-1 to TRBJ2-7; 12 positions match TRBD1. CDR1 MGHRA and CDR2 YSYEKL come from the germline V gene. CDR3 length: 16 residues. Losses at the gene ends were 2 bases for V and 5 bases for J; bases not matched to a gene: 7. The CDR3 here is CASSQPGTGGGNEQYF. The CDR3 coding sequence is TGCGCCAGCAGCCAACCGGGGACAGGGGGCGGAAACGAGCAGTACTTC.

J is TRBJ1-4 and V is TRBV6-6, with a weak D call TRBD1 (5 bases). This CDR3 region has 13 residues. Germline V gene sequence: CDR1 MNHNY, CDR2 SVGAGI (reference sequence). Between the trimmed V and J ends, which lost 6 bases and 8 bases, there was a span of 13 bases. The CDR3 spells CASSRGGEEKLFF. CDR3 DNA sequence: TGTGCCAGCAGCCGGGGGGGAGAAGAAAAACTGTTTTTT.